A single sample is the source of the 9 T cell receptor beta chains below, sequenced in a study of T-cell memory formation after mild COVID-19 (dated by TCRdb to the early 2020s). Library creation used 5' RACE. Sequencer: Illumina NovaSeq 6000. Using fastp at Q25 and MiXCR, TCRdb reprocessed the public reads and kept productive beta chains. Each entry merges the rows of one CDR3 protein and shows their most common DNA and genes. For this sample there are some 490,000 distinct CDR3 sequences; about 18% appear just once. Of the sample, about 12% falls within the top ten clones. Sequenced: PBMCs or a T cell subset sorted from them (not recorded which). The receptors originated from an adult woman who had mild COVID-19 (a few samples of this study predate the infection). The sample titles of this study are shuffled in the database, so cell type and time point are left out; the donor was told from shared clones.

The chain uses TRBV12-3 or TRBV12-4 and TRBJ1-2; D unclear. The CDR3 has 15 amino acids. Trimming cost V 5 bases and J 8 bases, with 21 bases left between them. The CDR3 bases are TGTGCCAGCAGTCCGGCTTCCGGGCCCCGAGGGGGCTACACCTTC. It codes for CASSPASGPRGGYTF.

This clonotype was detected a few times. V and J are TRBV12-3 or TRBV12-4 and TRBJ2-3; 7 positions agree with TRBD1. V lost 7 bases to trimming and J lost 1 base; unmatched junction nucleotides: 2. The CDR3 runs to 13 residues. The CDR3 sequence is CASTGQGTDTQYF. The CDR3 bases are TGTGCCAGCACCGGACAGGGCACAGATACGCAGTATTTT.

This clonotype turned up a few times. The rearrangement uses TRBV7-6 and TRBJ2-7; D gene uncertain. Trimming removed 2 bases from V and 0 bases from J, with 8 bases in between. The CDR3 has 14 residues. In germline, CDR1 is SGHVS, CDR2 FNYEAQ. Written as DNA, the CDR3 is TGTGCCAGCAGCTTAAACCCGGACTCCTACGAGCAGTACTTC. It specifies CASSLNPDSYEQYF.

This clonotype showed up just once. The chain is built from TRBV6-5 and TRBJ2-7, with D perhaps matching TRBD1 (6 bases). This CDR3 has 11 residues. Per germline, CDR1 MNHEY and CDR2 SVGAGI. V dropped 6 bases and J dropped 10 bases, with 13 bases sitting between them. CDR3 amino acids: CASSTGTLQYF. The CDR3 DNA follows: TGTGCCAGCAGCACCGGGACACTCCAGTACTTC.

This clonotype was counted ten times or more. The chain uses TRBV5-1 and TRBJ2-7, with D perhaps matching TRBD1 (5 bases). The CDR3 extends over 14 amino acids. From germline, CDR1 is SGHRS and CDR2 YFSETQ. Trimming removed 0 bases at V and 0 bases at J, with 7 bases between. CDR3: CASSLEGNSYEQYF. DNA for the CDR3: TGCGCCAGCAGCTTGGAGGGGAACTCCTACGAGCAGTACTTC.

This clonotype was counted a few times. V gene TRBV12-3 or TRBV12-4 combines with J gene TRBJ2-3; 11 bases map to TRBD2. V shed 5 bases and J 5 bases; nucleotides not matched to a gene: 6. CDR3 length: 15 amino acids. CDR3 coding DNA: TGTGCCAGCAGTCGTAGCGGGGGGGGTGAAGATACGCAGTATTTT. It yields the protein CASSRSGGGEDTQYF.

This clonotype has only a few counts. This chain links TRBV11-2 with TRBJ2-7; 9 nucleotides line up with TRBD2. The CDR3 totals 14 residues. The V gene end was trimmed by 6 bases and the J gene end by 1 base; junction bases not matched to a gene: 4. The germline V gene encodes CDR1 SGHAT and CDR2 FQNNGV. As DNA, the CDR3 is TGTGCCAGCAGATACACTAGCGGGTCCTACGAGCAGTACTTC. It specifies CASRYTSGSYEQYF.

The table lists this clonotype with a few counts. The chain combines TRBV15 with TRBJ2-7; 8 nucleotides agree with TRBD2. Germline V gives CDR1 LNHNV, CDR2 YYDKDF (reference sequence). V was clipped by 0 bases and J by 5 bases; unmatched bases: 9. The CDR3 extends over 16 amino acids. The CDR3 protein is CATSRDVREGLDEQYF. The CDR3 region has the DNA TGTGCCACCAGCAGAGATGTACGGGAGGGTCTAGACGAGCAGTACTTC.

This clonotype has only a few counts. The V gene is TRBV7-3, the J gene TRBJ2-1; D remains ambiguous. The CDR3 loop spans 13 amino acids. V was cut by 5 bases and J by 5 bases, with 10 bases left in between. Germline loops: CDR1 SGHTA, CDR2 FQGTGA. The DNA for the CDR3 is TGTGCCAGCAGCACCTTAGAGAACAATGAGCAGTTCTTC. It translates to CASSTLENNEQFF.